Below are 10 T cell receptor beta chains sequenced from a single sample in a study of cytomegalovirus exposure and HLA in healthy donors. The PCR had 60 Vbeta and 13 Jbeta primers. Sequencing was performed with immunoSEQ multiplex PCR; in TCRdb, only in-frame clones are kept and a portion is missing. The table shows around 190,000 clones, with roughly 85% occurring only once. Sequenced material: PBMCs. The receptors derive from a woman aged 45-65 years in good health and CMV-seronegative.

J is TRBJ1-5 and V is TRBV19, with D perhaps matching TRBD1 (5 bases). CDR1 is LNHDA, CDR2 SQIVND, per germline (reference sequence). This CDR3 region has 15 residues. Between the trimmed V and J ends, which lost 2 bases and 0 bases, there was a span of 8 bases. The CDR3 sequence: CASSIFRGSNQPQHF. CDR3 sequence (DNA): TGTGCCAGTAGTATATTTAGGGGTAGCAATCAGCCCCAGCATTTT.

V is TRBV28 and J is TRBJ1-5; no firm D call. CDR1 and CDR2 (germline): MDHEN, SYDVKM. This CDR3 has 12 amino acids. Trimming removed 3 bases from V and 8 bases from J, with 8 bases in between. Written as DNA, the CDR3 is TGTGCCAGCAGTTTCCGGGGAGAGCCCCAGCATTTT. Translation gives CASSFRGEPQHF.

With regard to this clone: Other DNA sequences within the sample encode an identical CDR3. This sequence joins TRBV6-6 and TRBJ2-7, with D hard to call. There are 15 residues in the CDR3. CDR1 is MNHNY, CDR2 SVGAGI, per germline (reference sequence). Trimming cost V 2 bases and J 0 bases, with 11 bases left between them. The CDR3 DNA follows: TGTGCCAGCAGTTACGTCCAGTTATCCTCCTACGAGCAGTACTTC. Its translation is CASSYVQLSSYEQYF.

V gene TRBV28 combines with J gene TRBJ1-4; 7 positions match TRBD1. CDR1 and CDR2 (germline): MDHEN, SYDVKM. This CDR3 region has 15 residues. J was trimmed by 7 bases and V by 1 base; bases with no gene match: 6. The CDR3 is CASSLSTGMAEKLFF. The CDR3 DNA reads TGTGCCAGCAGTTTATCGACAGGGATGGCTGAAAAACTGTTTTTT.

The chain is built from TRBV9 and TRBJ1-3; the D gene is possibly TRBD1 (5 bases). CDR3 length equals 17 residues. Deletions cut 1 base from V and 1 base from J, with 15 bases between. The germline gives CDR1 SGDLS, CDR2 YYNGEE. DNA for the CDR3: TGTGCCAGCAGCGTATGGGCAGGGTTCGGATCTGGAAACACCATATATTTT. Translation: CASSVWAGFGSGNTIYF.

The V call is TRBV25-1, the J call TRBJ2-1, with 10 bases that match TRBD2. CDR3 size: 14 residues. CDR1 and CDR2 from the germline V gene are MGHDK and SYGVNS. J lost 8 bases, V lost 5 bases, and 6 bases had no gene match. Here the CDR3 reads CASSLAGAVDEQFF. The CDR3 DNA is TGTGCCAGCAGTCTAGCGGGAGCGGTCGATGAGCAGTTCTTC. The whole variable domain, remainder taken from reference TRBV25-1 and TRBJ2-1, is EADIYQTPRYLVIGTGKKITLECSQTMGHDKMYWYQQDPGMELHLIHYSYGVNSTEKGDLSSESTVSRIRTEHFPLTLESARPSHTSQYLCASSLAGAVDEQFFGPGTRLTVL.

This clone was detected a few times. This rearrangement joins TRBV7-2 to TRBJ2-1; 8 bases align to TRBD1. V shed 4 bases, J shed 2 bases, and the junction held 10 bases outside the gene matches. In germline, CDR1 is SGHTA, CDR2 FQGNSA. CDR3 size: 17 residues. In nucleotides, the CDR3 is TGTGCCAGCAGCTCCGCGGCCGCAGGGGGCACCTACAATGAGCAGTTCTTC. Translating it yields CASSSAAAGGTYNEQFF.

This clone showed up just once. V usage is TRBV7-8 and J usage is TRBJ2-1; 9 nucleotides align to TRBD1. The germline V gene has CDR1 SGHVS and CDR2 FQNEAQ. Trimming at V came to 1 base and at J to 0 bases, leaving 4 bases not matched to a gene. The CDR3 has 17 residues. The CDR3 coding sequence is TGTGCCAGCAGCTTAGGACAGGGGGTTAGCTCCTACAATGAGCAGTTCTTC. Its translation is CASSLGQGVSSYNEQFF. Drawing the rest from reference TRBV7-8 and TRBJ2-1, the complete variable domain is GAGVSQSPRYKVAKRGQDVALRCDPISGHVSLFWYQQALGQGPEFLTYFQNEAQLDKSGLPSDRFFAERPEGSVSTLKIQRTQQEDSAVYLCASSLGQGVSSYNEQFFGPGTRLTVL.

The chain recombines TRBV7-2 with TRBJ2-1; 7 nucleotides agree with TRBD2. CDR3 length: 15 residues. V was pared by 1 base and J by 1 base, with 1 base of the junction left unmatched. CDR1 SGHTA and CDR2 FQGNSA come from the germline V gene. The DNA of the CDR3 is TGTGCCAGCAGCTTAGAACTAGCGTCCTACAATGAGCAGTTCTTC. Protein product: CASSLELASYNEQFF.

The V and J genes are TRBV18 and TRBJ1-1; no clear D. V was pared by 1 base and J by 5 bases, with 11 bases between. The germline V gene has CDR1 KGHSH and CDR2 LQKENI. The CDR3 runs to 14 residues. The chain's CDR3 is CASSPLPGGTEAFF. CDR3 nucleotides: TGTGCCAGCTCACCACTTCCGGGAGGAACTGAAGCTTTCTTT.